Listed below are T cell receptor beta chains from one sample, sequenced in a study of post-analysis software for immune sequencing data. TCRdb reprocessed the PCR reads with MiXCR, giving one entry per CDR3 protein. The data show about half a million distinct CDR3 sequences, roughly 45% seen once. The material sequenced was blood. The receptors derive from a girl under 18 with multiple sclerosis. Both conserved end residues are part of each CDR3.

>TRBJ2-4|TRBV7-3
CASSLGGGPAKNIQYF
>TRBJ2-7|TRBV7-2
CASSFYDPLRFYEQYF
>TRBJ2-1|TRBV6-1
CATEAQGSGYNEQFF
>TRBJ2-3|TRBV5-1
CASSLGSGRPDTQYF
>TRBJ2-7|TRBV7-9
CASSLSRGREDEQYF
>TRBJ2-7|TRBV6-2/TRBV6-3
CASSYGRGDSYEQYF
>TRBJ2-3|TRBV28
CATYDRGYTDTQYF
>TRBJ1-5|TRBV28
CASSLSGVASPQHF
>TRBJ2-1|TRBV12-3/TRBV12-4
CASSLRRGVSSSYNEQFF
>TRBJ2-3|TRBV11-3
CASSLGLPDTQYF
>TRBJ2-5|TRBV7-2
CASSLQRRETQYF
>TRBJ2-7|TRBV20-1
CSARDSGRDLYEQYF
>TRBJ1-2|TRBV27
CASSPDEGVGYTF
>TRBJ2-2|TRBV10-3
CAISGASGSLYTGELFF
>TRBJ1-5|TRBV20-1
CSASPRTGGFNNQPQHF
>TRBJ2-4|TRBV19
CASSIGRTRYKNIQYF
>TRBJ2-7|TRBV11-3
CASSPGTSYNEQYF
>TRBJ1-5|TRBV10-3
CAISQGGGRQPQHF
>TRBJ2-5|TRBV9
CASSVAPLAQETQYF
>TRBJ2-5|TRBV5-1
CASSLLVGTGPLNEQYF
>TRBJ2-1|TRBV4-3
CASSPSIGAPSGDEQFF
>TRBJ2-1|TRBV7-6
CASSSKQGIEQFF
>TRBJ2-3|TRBV7-7
CASSLGLATSTDTQYF
>TRBJ2-4|TRBV12-3/TRBV12-4
CASSFEGAKNIQYF
>TRBJ1-1|TRBV5-5
CASSLVAGGYTEAFF
>TRBJ1-1|TRBV7-3
CASSATGGVTEAFF
>TRBJ1-1|TRBV5-1
CASSDRDRGNTEAFF
>TRBJ2-5|TRBV28
CASSLGTGESETQYF
>TRBJ2-1|TRBV6-1
CASSSGTGGWNEQFF
>TRBJ2-1|TRBV5-1
CASLQGPNLNEQFF
>TRBJ2-5|TRBV7-6
CASSLFTRILKETQYF
>TRBJ2-2|TRBV9
CASALQGATSGNTGELFF
>TRBJ2-3|TRBV20-1
CSASGLEATDTQYF
>TRBJ1-4|TRBV2
CASNGVDLFF
>TRBJ2-2|TRBV6-5
CASSPTRAGGAGELFF
>TRBJ1-2|TRBV10-3
CAISDNRGLNGYTF
>TRBJ2-7|TRBV6-1
CASSEGRPNKYF
>TRBJ2-7|TRBV10-3
CAISDTGGTYEQYF
>TRBJ2-1|TRBV6-6
CAGSRTSGSNEQFF
>TRBJ2-1|TRBV9
CASSAETGQGYNEQFF
>TRBJ1-4|TRBV7-2
CASSQAGWSAGEKLFF
>TRBJ2-7|TRBV15
CATSRDRGSWEQYF
>TRBJ2-3|TRBV15
CATSRDPTGSSDTQYF
>TRBJ2-1|TRBV29-1
CSVEIRSSGSNEQFF
>TRBJ1-2|TRBV29-1
CSVGQGQNYGYTF
>TRBJ2-1|TRBV20-1
CSARGLAGRSSYNEQFF
>TRBJ2-1|TRBV7-2
CASSSITGAYNEQFF
>TRBJ2-1|TRBV5-1
CASRAQSSYNEQFF
>TRBJ2-7|TRBV2
CASSEGFVRGSLATHYEQYF
>TRBJ2-7|TRBV4-2
CASSPPSLRGGSYEQYF